This TCR beta chain was sequenced during a study of cytomegalovirus exposure and HLA in healthy donors. Use of 60 Vbeta and 13 Jbeta primers characterized the PCR. The assay was immunoSEQ multiplex PCR, and TCRdb's table has in-frame clones only and misses some. The table lists approximately 170,000 clones, roughly 77% of them singletons, with approximately 4.8% in the top ten. Study observations and caveats: Reported results showed that the classifier diagnosed cytomegalovirus status with high specificity and sensitivity. TCR beta chains numbering more than 150 were designated cytomegalovirus-associated.

This clone occurred a few times. Its antigen is not known. Within the sample, other DNA sequences also encode this same CDR3. The J segment lost 0 bases and the V segment lost 3 bases, leaving 2 bases of the junction unmatched. The CDR3 has 14 amino acids. CDR1 and CDR2 from the germline V gene are MNHEY and SMNVEV (reference sequence). This sequence was found in a man aged 30 to 45 in good health and CMV-seropositive. The source material was PBMCs. The rearrangement uses TRBV27 and TRBJ2-7; 7 positions agree with TRBD2. The CDR3 DNA follows: TGTGCCAGCAGTTTGGGGGGGAGCTCCTACGAGCAGTACTTC. Its protein is CASSLGGSSYEQYF.